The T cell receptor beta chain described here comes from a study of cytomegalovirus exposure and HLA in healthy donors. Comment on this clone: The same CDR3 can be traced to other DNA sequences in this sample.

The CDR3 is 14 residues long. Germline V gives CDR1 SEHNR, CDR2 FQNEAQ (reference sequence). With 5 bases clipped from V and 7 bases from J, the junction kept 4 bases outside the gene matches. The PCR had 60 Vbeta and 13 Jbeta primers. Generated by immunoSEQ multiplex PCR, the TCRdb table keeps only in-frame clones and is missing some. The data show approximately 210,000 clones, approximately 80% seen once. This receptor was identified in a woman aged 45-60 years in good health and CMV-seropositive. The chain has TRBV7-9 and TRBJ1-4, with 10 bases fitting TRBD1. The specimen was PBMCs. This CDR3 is CASSLGDRGEKLFF. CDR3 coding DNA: TGTGCCAGCAGCCTAGGGGACAGGGGTGAAAAACTGTTTTTT.